The T cell receptor (beta chain) described here comes from a study of early T cells in non-severe SARS-CoV-2 infection. The wider study: Chains were unpaired, as sequencing was done on bulk RNA from unsorted whole blood.

Study findings and constraints: VDJdb-based annotation leaned toward anti-spike CD8 responses and missed private and CD4 specificities.

Individual cDNA molecules received unique molecular identifiers. TCRdb reprocessed the 5' RACE reads with MiXCR, giving one entry per CDR3 protein. The data hold some 97,000 distinct CDR3 sequences, with approximately 10% observed a single time. This clonotype was detected only a few times. Its target is not known. Being one base from a much bigger clone, this may be a read error. There are 13 residues in the CDR3. CDR1 is SEHNR and CDR2 is FQNEAQ in the germline V gene (reference sequence). The V and J ends lost 5 bases and 3 bases respectively, with 11 bases between them. The chain is built from TRBV7-9 and TRBJ2-7; D is possibly TRBD1 (6 bases). This receptor was taken from an adult who was a healthcare worker with PCR-confirmed SARS-CoV-2 infection or an uninfected control (not recorded which). The specimen was whole blood, collected at baseline. This CDR3 is CASSPGQFYEQYF. CDR3 nucleotide sequence: TGTGCCAGCAGCCCCGGACAGTTCTACGAGCAGTACTTC.